The T cell receptor (beta chain) described here comes from a study of T cells in women clearing cervical HPV infection. Overall study context: Case blood was drawn when the lesion was first found; control blood after infection became undetectable. Study outcomes and limitations: Unknown T-cell numbers per sample may underlie the richness differences. Combining TCR richness with V gene abundances gave roughly 0.84 AUC. TRBV6-7 relative abundance averaged 0.11% in cases and about 0.15% in controls.

Assay used: immunoSEQ multiplex PCR; TCRdb lists only in-frame clones, some missing. The sample's table shows 25,000 to 35,000 clones. The V gene's germline CDR1 is SGHRS and CDR2 YFSETQ. CDR3 size: 14 residues. Trimming cost V 4 bases and J 8 bases; bases outside gene matches: 9. On this clone: The antigen remains undetermined. The read ends 3 residues early relative to the CDR3; the germline J gene fills the gap.

The source of this sequence is a woman aged 18 to 69 with a cervical HPV16 infection that either progressed to CIN3+ or cleared (not recorded which). Sequenced material: blood buffy coat. The V call is TRBV5-1, the J call TRBJ2-4; 7 bases are a match to TRBD2. CDR3 amino acids: CASSHSGPYDIQYF. Partial CDR3 DNA: TGCGCCAGCAGCCATAGCGGGCCCTATGACATT. Variable domain in full (rest from reference TRBV5-1 and TRBJ2-4): KAGVTQTPRYLIKTRGQQVTLSCSPISGHRSVSWYQQTPGQGLQFLFEYFSETQRNKGNFPGRFSGRQFSNSRSEMNVSTLELGDSALYLCASSHSGPYDIQYFGAGTRLSVL.